These 10 T cell receptor beta chains originate from one sample sequenced in a study of cytomegalovirus exposure and HLA in healthy donors. Sequenced by immunoSEQ multiplex PCR; TCRdb stores in-frame clones only, minus some. The sample yields about 160,000 clones, about 86% seen once. Sequencing was performed on PBMCs. The origin of the receptors is a woman in her twenties or thirties in good health and CMV-seronegative.

J is TRBJ2-7 and V is TRBV6-5; 7 positions match TRBD1. The CDR3 totals 15 residues. The ends lost 0 bases at V and 2 bases at J; junction bases unmatched: 4. Germline CDR1 reads MNHEY; CDR2 reads SVGAGI. The CDR3 loop is CASSYSTRGTYEQYF. The CDR3 nucleotides read TGTGCCAGCAGTTACTCGACCAGGGGGACCTACGAGCAGTACTTC.

The chain recombines TRBV5-7 with TRBJ1-1, with D possibly being TRBD1 (6 bases). TRBV5-7 belongs to the ORF category, with a function that is uncertain. Trimming removed 2 bases from V and 2 bases from J, with 10 bases in between. CDR3 length equals 14 residues. CDR3 sequence reads: CASSFVGTNTEAFF. As DNA, the CDR3 is TGTGCCAGCAGCTTCGTAGGGACAAACACTGAAGCTTTCTTT.

The chain has TRBV2 and TRBJ2-1; the match to TRBD2 covers 7 bases. Trimming cost V 7 bases and J 8 bases; bases outside gene matches: 8. Per germline, CDR1 SNHLY and CDR2 FYNNEI. The CDR3 is made up of 13 amino acids. CDR3 sequence reads: CASIGWEGYEQFF. The CDR3 nucleotides are TGTGCCAGCATTGGATGGGAGGGCTATGAGCAGTTCTTC.

The rearrangement uses TRBV9 and TRBJ1-1; TRBD1 agrees at 8 bases. The CDR3 is 14 residues long. V was clipped by 4 bases and J by 1 base; unmatched bases: 3. Looked up from germline, CDR1 is SGDLS and CDR2 is YYNGEE. This CDR3 reads CASSTGTGNTEAFF. The DNA for the CDR3 is TGTGCCAGCAGCACAGGGACAGGGAACACTGAAGCTTTCTTT.

The chain recombines TRBV28 with TRBJ1-5; D may be TRBD1 (5 bases). V was clipped by 5 bases and J by 3 bases, with 11 bases between them. Looked up from germline, CDR1 is MDHEN and CDR2 is SYDVKM. CDR3 size: 14 residues. CDR3 loop: CASSRDRINQPQHF. CDR3 nucleotides: TGTGCCAGCAGTCGAGACAGAATCAATCAGCCCCAGCATTTT.

The V and J genes are TRBV5-1 and TRBJ2-3, with 8 positions matching TRBD1. V trimming: 2 bases; J trimming: 0 bases; junction bases outside the gene matches: 2. The CDR3 is 15 amino acids. Germline assignment: CDR1 SGHRS and CDR2 YFSETQ. The CDR3 sequence: CASSFTGGSTDTQYF. DNA for the CDR3: TGCGCCAGCAGCTTTACAGGGGGTAGCACAGATACGCAGTATTTT.

The chain uses TRBV5-1 and TRBJ1-3, with a possible D match to TRBD1 (6 bases). The germline CDR1 and CDR2 sequences are SGHRS and YFSETQ. V was shortened by 4 bases and J by 8 bases, with 13 bases between the two germline ends. The CDR3 spans 13 residues. The CDR3 region has the DNA TGCGCCAGCAGCCTACAGGGTAGCGACACCATATATTTT. This gives the protein CASSLQGSDTIYF. Drawing the rest from reference TRBV5-1 and TRBJ1-3, the complete variable domain is KAGVTQTPRYLIKTRGQQVTLSCSPISGHRSVSWYQQTPGQGLQFLFEYFSETQRNKGNFPGRFSGRQFSNSRSEMNVSTLELGDSALYLCASSLQGSDTIYFGEGSWLTVV.

The J gene is TRBJ2-1, the V gene TRBV10-3, with 8 bases fitting TRBD1. The CDR3 totals 14 residues. Trimming took 0 bases from V and 9 from J; bases not matched to a gene: 4. Germline-derived CDR1 and CDR2 are ENHRY and SYGVKD. The CDR3 DNA reads as TGTGCCATCAGTGAGTCTCAGGGGGCAAGTGAGCAGTTCTTC. It yields the protein CAISESQGASEQFF.

V is TRBV12-5 and J is TRBJ2-1; 8 bases map to TRBD1. V lost 7 bases and J lost 10; bases outside the gene matches: 9. The CDR3 totals 13 residues. Germline V gene data show CDR1 as LGHNT and CDR2 as FRNRAP. CDR3 sequence: CASAPRDRREQFF. CDR3 nucleotides: TGTGCTAGTGCCCCCCGGGACAGGCGAGAGCAGTTCTTC.

The chain recombines TRBV30 with TRBJ2-7, with 7 bases aligning to TRBD2. Germline V lookup: CDR1 GTSNPN, CDR2 SVGIG (reference sequence). V shed 4 bases, J shed 9 bases, and the junction held 15 bases outside the gene matches. CDR3 length: 14 residues. The CDR3 DNA sequence: TGTGCCTGGAAGAGAACTAGCGAGAACTCTGGGCAGTACTTC. Translation gives CAWKRTSENSGQYF.